This TCR beta chain is drawn from a study of blood T cell repertoires in COVID-19. Study-level information: Collection of acute and convalescent COVID-19 samples took place in the United States, Italy and Spain. T cells, B-cell-depleted T cells, or PBMCs supplied cDNA or gDNA.

The length of the CDR3 is 13 residues. Germline V gene sequence: CDR1 LNHDA, CDR2 SQIVND (reference sequence). V lost 5 bases and J lost 7; bases outside the gene matches: 7. In the authors' workflow: Estimation of nucleated cell counts was performed using reference gene primer amplification. The table came from immunoSEQ multiplex PCR; TCRdb's copy has only in-frame clones and leaves some out. V, J and clone size were drawn from that table, and D and trimming were deduced from the DNA. The table shows 110,000 to 150,000 clones, with approximately 88% occurring only once. This sequence joins TRBV19 and TRBJ1-2; TRBD1 matches at 7 bases. This TCR derives from a woman in her fifties or sixties with acute or convalescent COVID-19. The source material was peripheral blood. The CDR3 loop reads CASSQPGQSGYTF. The DNA for the CDR3 is TGTGCCAGTAGTCAACCGGGACAGTCTGGCTACACCTTC.